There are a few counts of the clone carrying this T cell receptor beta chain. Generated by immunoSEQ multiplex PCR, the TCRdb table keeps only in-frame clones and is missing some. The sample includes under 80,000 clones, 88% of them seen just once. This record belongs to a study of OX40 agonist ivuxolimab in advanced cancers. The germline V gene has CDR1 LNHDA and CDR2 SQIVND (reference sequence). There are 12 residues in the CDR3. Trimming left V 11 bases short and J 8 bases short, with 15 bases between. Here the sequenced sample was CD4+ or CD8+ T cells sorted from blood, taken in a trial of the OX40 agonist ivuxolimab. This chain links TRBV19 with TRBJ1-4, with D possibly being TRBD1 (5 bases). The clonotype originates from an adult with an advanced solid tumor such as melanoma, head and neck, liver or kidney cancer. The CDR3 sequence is CACHGAGEKLFF. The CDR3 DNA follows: TGTGCCTGCCACGGGGCTGGGGAAAAACTGTTTTTT.